The 4 T cell receptor beta chains below come from one sample, sequenced in a study of molecular identifiers for immune sequencing clone quantification. MiXCR, run by TCRdb on the PCR reads, gives a single entry per CDR3 protein. The table lists about 510,000 distinct CDR3 sequences, 20% to 25% of them singletons. What was sequenced was naive CD8+ T cells from blood, with Jurkat cell RNA spiked in. Regarding subset: FACS-sorted CD8+CD4-CCR7+CD45RA+ naive T cells. All receptors derive from a human donor in good health. Some libraries in this study had Jurkat cell RNA spiked in.

This clonotype was detected many times. The V gene is TRBV19, the J gene TRBJ2-6; D gene uncertain. CDR3 size: 16 residues. Looked up from germline, CDR1 is LNHDA and CDR2 is SQIVND (reference sequence). V was pared by 7 bases and J by 0 bases, with 13 bases between. The CDR3 is CASTSITGSGANVLTF. The DNA of the CDR3 is TGTGCCAGTACCAGTATTACCGGCTCTGGGGCCAACGTCCTGACTTTC. Full variable domain (remainder filled in from reference TRBV19 and TRBJ2-6): DGGITQSPKYLFRKEGQNVTLSCEQNLNHDAMYWYRQDPGQGLRLIYYSQIVNDFQKGDIAEGYSVSREKKESFPLTVTSAQKNPTAFYLCASTSITGSGANVLTFGAGSRLTVL.

This clonotype was detected ten times or more. V is TRBV6-2 or TRBV6-3 and J is TRBJ2-5; 11 bases match TRBD2. This CDR3 is 15 amino acids long. In germline, CDR1 is MNHEY, CDR2 SVGEGT. V gave up 6 bases and J gave up 2 bases; unmatched junction bases: 5. The CDR3 is CASSSGTSGQETQYF. Here the CDR3 DNA reads TGTGCCAGCAGCTCCGGGACTAGCGGACAAGAGACCCAGTACTTC.

This clonotype was detected ten times or more. The rearrangement joins TRBV7-9 to TRBJ2-4; 8 bases agree with TRBD1. Germline V gene data show CDR1 as SEHNR and CDR2 as FQNEAQ (reference sequence). The V gene end was trimmed by 4 bases and the J gene end by 7 bases; junction bases not matched to a gene: 9. This CDR3 contains 15 residues. CDR3 region: CASSWEETGENIQYF. For the CDR3, the DNA is TGTGCCAGCAGCTGGGAGGAGACAGGGGAGAACATTCAGTACTTC.

V and J are TRBV19 and TRBJ1-1, with D maybe TRBD1 (6 bases). The CDR3 has 15 amino acids. Germline V gene sequence: CDR1 LNHDA, CDR2 SQIVND (reference sequence). Between the trimmed V and J ends, which lost 2 bases and 4 bases, there was a span of 14 bases. The CDR3 sequence is CASSISTRGLTEAFF. The CDR3 DNA sequence: TGTGCCAGTAGTATAAGTACCCGGGGGCTCACTGAAGCTTTCTTT.